This TCR beta chain was identified during a study of cytomegalovirus exposure and HLA in healthy donors. Study findings and constraints: Subsequent analysis revealed that first-cohort TCR clusters tended to co-occur in the 130 or so validation repertoires. Published work reported that the classifier diagnosed cytomegalovirus status with high specificity and sensitivity.

A word on this clone: Its antigen is not known.

With 6 bases clipped from V and 10 bases from J, the junction kept 9 bases outside the gene matches. Per the germline V gene, CDR1 is LGHNT and CDR2 is FRNRAP. The CDR3 is 13 amino acids. The donors were in the approximately 130-subject validation cohort; that cohort was separate from the approximately 700-subject first cohort. Method: immunoSEQ multiplex PCR; TCRdb's copy keeps in-frame clones and lacks some. The sample has roughly 300,000 clones; roughly 90% are singletons. Sequencing was carried out using PBMCs. The chain employs TRBV12-5 and TRBJ1-5, with 7 bases fitting TRBD1. The receptor was derived from a woman between 18 and 29 years old in good health and CMV-seronegative. CDR3 protein: CASGALWDSPQHF. CDR3 coding DNA: TGTGCTAGTGGGGCTCTCTGGGACAGCCCCCAGCATTTT.